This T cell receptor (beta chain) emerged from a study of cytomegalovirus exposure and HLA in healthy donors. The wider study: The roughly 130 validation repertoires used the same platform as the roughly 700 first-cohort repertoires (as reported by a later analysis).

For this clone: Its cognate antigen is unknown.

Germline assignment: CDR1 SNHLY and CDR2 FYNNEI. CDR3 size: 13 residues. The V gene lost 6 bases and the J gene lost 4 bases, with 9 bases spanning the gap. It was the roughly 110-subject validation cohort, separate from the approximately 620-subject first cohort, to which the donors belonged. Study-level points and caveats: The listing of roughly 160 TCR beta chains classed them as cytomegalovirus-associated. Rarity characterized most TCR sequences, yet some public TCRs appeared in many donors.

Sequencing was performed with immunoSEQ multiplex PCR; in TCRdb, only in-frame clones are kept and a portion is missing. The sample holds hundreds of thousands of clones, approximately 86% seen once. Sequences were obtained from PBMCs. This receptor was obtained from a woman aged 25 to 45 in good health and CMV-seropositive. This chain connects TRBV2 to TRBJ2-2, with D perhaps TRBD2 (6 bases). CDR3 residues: CASSVGSTGELFF. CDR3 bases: TGTGCCAGCAGCGTCGGGAGCACCGGGGAGCTGTTTTTT. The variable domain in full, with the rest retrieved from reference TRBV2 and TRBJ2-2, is EPEVTQTPSHQVTQMGQEVILRCVPISNHLYFYWYRQILGQKVEFLVSFYNNEISEKSEIFDDQFSVERPDGSNFTLKIRSTKLEDSAMYFCASSVGSTGELFFGEGSRLTVL.